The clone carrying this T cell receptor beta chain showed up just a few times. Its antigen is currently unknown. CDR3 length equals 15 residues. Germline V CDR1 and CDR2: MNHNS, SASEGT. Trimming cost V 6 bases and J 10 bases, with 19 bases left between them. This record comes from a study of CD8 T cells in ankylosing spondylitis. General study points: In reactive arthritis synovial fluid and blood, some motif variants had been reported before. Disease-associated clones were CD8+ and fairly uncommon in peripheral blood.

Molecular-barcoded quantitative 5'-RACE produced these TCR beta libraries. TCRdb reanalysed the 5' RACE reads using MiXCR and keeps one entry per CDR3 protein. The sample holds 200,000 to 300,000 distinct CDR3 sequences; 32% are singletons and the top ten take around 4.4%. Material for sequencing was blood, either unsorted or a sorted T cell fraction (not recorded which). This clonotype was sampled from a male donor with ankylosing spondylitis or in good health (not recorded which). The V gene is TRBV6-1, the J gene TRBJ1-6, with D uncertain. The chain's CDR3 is CASRDRAGRASPLHF. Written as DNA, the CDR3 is TGTGCCAGCAGGGACCGGGCCGGGCGAGCCTCACCCCTCCACTTT.